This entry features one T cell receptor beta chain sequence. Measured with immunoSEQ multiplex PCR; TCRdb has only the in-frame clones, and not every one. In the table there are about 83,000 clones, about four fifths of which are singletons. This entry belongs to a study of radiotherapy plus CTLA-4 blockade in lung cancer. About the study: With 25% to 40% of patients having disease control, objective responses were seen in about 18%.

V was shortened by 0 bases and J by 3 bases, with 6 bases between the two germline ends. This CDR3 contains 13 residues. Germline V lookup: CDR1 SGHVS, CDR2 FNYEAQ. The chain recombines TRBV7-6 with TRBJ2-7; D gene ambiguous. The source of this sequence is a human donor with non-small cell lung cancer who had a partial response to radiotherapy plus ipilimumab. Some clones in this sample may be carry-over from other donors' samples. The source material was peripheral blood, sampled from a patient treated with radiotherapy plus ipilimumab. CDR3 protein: CASSLAFRYEQYF. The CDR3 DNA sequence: TGTGCCAGCAGCTTAGCTTTCCGCTACGAGCAGTACTTC.